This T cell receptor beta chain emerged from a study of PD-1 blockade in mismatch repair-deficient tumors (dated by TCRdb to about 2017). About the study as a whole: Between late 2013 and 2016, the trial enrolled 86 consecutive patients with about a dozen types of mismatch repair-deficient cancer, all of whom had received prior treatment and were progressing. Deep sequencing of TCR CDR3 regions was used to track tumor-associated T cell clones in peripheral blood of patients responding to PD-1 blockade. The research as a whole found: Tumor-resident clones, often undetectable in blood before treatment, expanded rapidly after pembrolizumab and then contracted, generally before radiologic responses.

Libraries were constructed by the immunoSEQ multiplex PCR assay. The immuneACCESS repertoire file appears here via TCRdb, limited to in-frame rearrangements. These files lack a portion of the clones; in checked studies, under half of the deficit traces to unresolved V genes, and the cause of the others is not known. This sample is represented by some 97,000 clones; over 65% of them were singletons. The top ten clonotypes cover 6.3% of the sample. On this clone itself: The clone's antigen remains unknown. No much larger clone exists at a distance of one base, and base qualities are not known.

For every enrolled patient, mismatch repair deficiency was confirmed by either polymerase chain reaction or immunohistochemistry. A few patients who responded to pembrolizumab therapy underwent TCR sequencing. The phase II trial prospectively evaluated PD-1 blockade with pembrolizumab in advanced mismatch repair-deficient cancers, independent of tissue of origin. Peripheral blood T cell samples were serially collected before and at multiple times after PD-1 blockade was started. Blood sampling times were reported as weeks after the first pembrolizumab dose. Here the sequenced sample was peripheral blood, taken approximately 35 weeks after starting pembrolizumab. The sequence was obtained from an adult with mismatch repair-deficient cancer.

In nucleotides, the sequence is TGCGCCAGCAGCCTCCAAGTGGGGGGCCAGATTTACAATGAGCAGTTCTTC. Its protein is CASSLQVGGQIYNEQFF. The rearrangement combines TRBV5-1 with TRBJ2-1; the D gene is perhaps TRBD1 or TRBD2, each of them matching over 6 bases. The cysteine opens and the phenylalanine closes a CDR3 of 17 amino acids. The sequence is cut down to CDR3 DNA, 51 bases in frame from base 1. V is pared back by 4 bases and J by 4 bases, with 21 bases lying between the germline termini. Per the germline V gene, SGHRS is the CDR1 and YFSETQ is the CDR2.